The clone carrying this T cell receptor beta chain was counted only a few times. TCRdb re-called the 5' RACE reads through MiXCR, storing one row per CDR3 protein. The repertoire includes about 69,000 distinct CDR3 sequences, roughly an eighth of them detected once, and over 12% sits in the top ten. CDR1 is DFQATT and CDR2 is SNEGSKA in the germline V gene (reference sequence). The CDR3 is 13 residues long. V was cut by 0 bases and J by 3 bases, with 9 bases left in between. The data derive from a study of early T cells in non-severe SARS-CoV-2 infection. The sequencing input was whole blood. This chain connects TRBV20-1 to TRBJ2-7, with unresolved D. This TCR came from an adult who was a healthcare worker with PCR-confirmed SARS-CoV-2 infection or an uninfected control (not recorded which). Written as DNA, the CDR3 is TGCAGTGCTAGAGATTACAGAGACTACGAGCAGTACTTC. This gives the protein CSARDYRDYEQYF.